Listed here is a single TCR beta chain. This clonotype was detected many times. Its antigen is unknown. Per-base qualities were not stored, and no clone one base away is much larger. These reads were obtained on an Illumina HiSeq 1500. TCRdb handled the public reads itself, with Q25 trimming in fastp and clone calling in MiXCR, and kept productive beta chains. For every CDR3 protein sequence, its rows merge into one entry that carries the most common genes and DNA. This sample comprises hundreds of thousands of distinct CDR3 sequences, around a sixth of them detected only once. Of the sample, about 11% falls within the top ten clones. The data were obtained in a study of T cell repertoires in cytomegalovirus infection (dated by TCRdb to the late 2010s). About the investigation overall: Donor HLA type was relevant to the analysis, as public TCR beta signatures indicated carriage of CMV infection together with the matching HLA type.

What the work shows at the level of the full study, not this receptor alone: Cumulative frequency of public TCR beta family members discriminated carriers of CMV infection plus the relevant HLA type in this cohort and an independent roughly 330-donor cohort. The ex vivo response was dominated by HLA-C-restricted CMV-specific TCR beta clonotypes, and the single most frequent clonotype in two of eight donors was supplied by these HLA-C-restricted clonotypes.

Germline trimming amounts to 4 bases on V and 2 bases on J, with 4 as the count of junction bases outside the gene matches. There are 15 amino acids in the CDR3, from cysteine to phenylalanine inclusive. Just CDR3 DNA is preserved here, 45 bases in frame from base 1. Via the germline V gene, CDR1 is ENHRY and CDR2 SYGVKD. This receptor was obtained from a human donor in good health (CMV status not recorded). Some clones in this sample may be carry-over from other donors' samples. The sample was PBMCs. This chain joins TRBV10-3 to TRBJ2-7, with 11 middle bases fitting TRBD1. The DNA sequence is given as TGTGCCATCAGTGGAGGACAGGGGGCGCCCTACGAGCAGTACTTC. Translated, this is CAISGGQGAPYEQYF.